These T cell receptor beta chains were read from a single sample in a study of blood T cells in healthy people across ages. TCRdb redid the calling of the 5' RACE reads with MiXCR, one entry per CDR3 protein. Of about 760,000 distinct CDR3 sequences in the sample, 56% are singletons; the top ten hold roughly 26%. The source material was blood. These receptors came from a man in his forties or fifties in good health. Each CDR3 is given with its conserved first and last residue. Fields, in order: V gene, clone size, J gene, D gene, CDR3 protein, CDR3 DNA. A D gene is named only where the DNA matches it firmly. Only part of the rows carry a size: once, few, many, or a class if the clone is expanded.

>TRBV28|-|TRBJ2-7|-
CASRPQAPMADEQYF
TGTGCCAGCAGACCACAGGCCCCCATGGCGGACGAGCAGTACTTC
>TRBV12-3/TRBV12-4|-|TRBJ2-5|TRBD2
CASTTRLAKETQYF
TGTGCCAGCACCACACGACTAGCGAAAGAGACCCAGTACTTC
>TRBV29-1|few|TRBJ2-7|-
CSGKTGYSEQYF
TGCAGCGGAAAAACAGGTTACTCCGAGCAGTACTTC
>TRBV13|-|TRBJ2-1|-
CASSSLSGSLYNEQFF
TGTGCCAGCAGCTCTCTGTCCGGGAGTCTTTACAATGAGCAGTTCTTC
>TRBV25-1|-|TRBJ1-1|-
CASSEGITENTEAFF
TGTGCCAGCAGTGAAGGGATAACAGAGAACACTGAAGCTTTCTTT
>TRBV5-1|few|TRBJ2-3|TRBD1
CASSSRTGSTDTQYF
TGCGCCAGCAGCTCTCGGACAGGGAGCACAGATACGCAGTATTTT
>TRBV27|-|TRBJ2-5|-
CASSFMRPQNNEQYF
TGTGCCAGCAGTTTTATGCGTCCACAGAACAATGAGCAGTACTTC
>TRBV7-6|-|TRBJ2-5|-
CASSFRQGGYQETQYF
TGTGCCAGCAGCTTTAGACAGGGAGGGTATCAAGAGACCCAGTACTTC
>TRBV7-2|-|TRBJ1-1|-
CASSADRTENTEAFF
TGTGCCAGCAGCGCAGACCGGACAGAAAACACTGAAGCTTTCTTT
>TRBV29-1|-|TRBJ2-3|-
CSAIQGVDTQYF
TGCAGCGCCATCCAAGGGGTAGATACGCAGTATTTT
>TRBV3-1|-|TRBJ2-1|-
CASSQDLWRSSYNEQFF
TGTGCCAGCAGCCAAGACCTCTGGCGGAGCTCCTACAATGAGCAGTTCTTC
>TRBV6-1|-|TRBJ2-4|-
CASSDPGHGNIQYF
TGTGCCAGCAGTGACCCGGGACACGGCAACATTCAGTACTTC
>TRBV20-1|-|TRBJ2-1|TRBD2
CSTRYQRGFNEQFF
TGCAGTACTAGGTACCAGCGGGGATTCAATGAGCAGTTCTTC
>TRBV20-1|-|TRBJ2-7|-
CSARAGGYEQYF
TGCAGTGCTAGGGCTGGGGGCTACGAGCAGTACTTC
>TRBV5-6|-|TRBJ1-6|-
CASRTARNSPLHF
TGTGCCAGCCGGACCGCCAGAAATTCACCCCTCCACTTT
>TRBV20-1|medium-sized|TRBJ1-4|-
CSARDMSDEKLFF
TGCAGTGCTAGAGATATGTCTGATGAAAAACTGTTTTTT
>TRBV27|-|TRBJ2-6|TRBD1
CASSYQGANGANVLTF
TGTGCCAGCAGTTACCAGGGGGCAAATGGGGCCAACGTCCTGACTTTC
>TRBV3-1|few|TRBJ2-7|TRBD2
CASSPSSGASSYEQYF
TGTGCCAGCAGCCCTTCTAGCGGGGCTTCCTCCTACGAGCAGTACTTC
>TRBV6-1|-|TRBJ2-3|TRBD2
CASSEGSSGNTDTQYF
TGTGCCAGCAGTGAAGGAAGTAGCGGGAACACAGATACGCAGTATTTT
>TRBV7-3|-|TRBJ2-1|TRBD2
CASSSPSAGEQFF
TGTGCCAGCAGCTCCCCATCAGCGGGAGAGCAGTTCTTC
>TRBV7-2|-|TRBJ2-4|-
CASSSRLKENIQYF
TGTGCCAGCAGCTCACGACTGAAAGAAAACATTCAGTACTTC
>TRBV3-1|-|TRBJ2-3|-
CASGQDKALSGQYF
TGTGCCAGCGGCCAAGACAAGGCATTATCAGGGCAGTATTTT
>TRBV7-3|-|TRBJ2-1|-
CASSAFQGNEQFF
TGTGCCAGCAGCGCCTTTCAGGGTAATGAGCAGTTCTTC
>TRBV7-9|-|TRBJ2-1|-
CASTWGRGYNEQFF
TGTGCCAGCACCTGGGGTAGGGGTTACAATGAGCAGTTCTTC
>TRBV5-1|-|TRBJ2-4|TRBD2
CASSLDPGGPRNIQYF
TGCGCCAGCAGCTTGGATCCGGGGGGACCAAGAAACATTCAGTACTTC
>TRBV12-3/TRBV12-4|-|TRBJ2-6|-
CASSYPTGANVLTF
TGTGCCAGCAGTTACCCGACTGGGGCCAACGTCCTGACTTTC
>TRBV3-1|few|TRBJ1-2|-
CASSQDSPLYGYTF
TGTGCCAGCAGCCAAGACAGTCCCCTCTATGGCTACACCTTC
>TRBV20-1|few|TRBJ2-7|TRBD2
CSARTTSGSGEQYF
TGCAGTGCCCGGACGACTAGCGGGAGTGGCGAGCAGTACTTC
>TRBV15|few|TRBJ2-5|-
CATSGGIYQETQYF
TGTGCCACCAGTGGGGGAATTTACCAAGAGACCCAGTACTTC
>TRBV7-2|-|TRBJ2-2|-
CASSFGTRVTGELFF
TGTGCCAGCAGCTTTGGGACACGGGTCACCGGGGAGCTGTTTTTT
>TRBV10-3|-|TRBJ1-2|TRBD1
CATEGTDRGKFGYTF
TGTGCCACGGAAGGAACGGACAGGGGAAAGTTTGGCTACACCTTC
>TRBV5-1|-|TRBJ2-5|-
CASSMGLALSGTQYF
TGCGCCAGCAGCATGGGACTTGCCCTTAGTGGGACCCAGTACTTC
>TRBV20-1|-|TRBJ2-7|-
CSASPRAPYEQYF
TGCAGTGCTAGCCCCAGGGCCCCCTACGAGCAGTACTTC
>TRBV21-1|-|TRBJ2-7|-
CASSKGVAGASYEQYF
TGTGCCAGCAGCAAAGGGGTAGCGGGAGCCTCCTACGAGCAGTACTTC
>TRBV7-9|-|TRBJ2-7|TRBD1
CASSDRDRTEGEYF
TGTGCCAGCAGCGACAGGGACAGAACAGAAGGGGAGTACTTC
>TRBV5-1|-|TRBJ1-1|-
CASSLALGGSTEAFF
TGCGCCAGCAGCTTGGCTCTGGGGGGGAGCACTGAAGCTTTCTTT
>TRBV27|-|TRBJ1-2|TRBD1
CASSPGTGIKGYTF
TGTGCCAGCAGTCCCGGGACAGGGATAAAAGGCTACACCTTC
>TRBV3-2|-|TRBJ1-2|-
CASSRAATF
TGTGCCAGCAGTCGGGCGGCCACCTTC
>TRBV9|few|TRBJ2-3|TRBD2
CASSLGTSPADTQYF
TGTGCCAGCAGCCTGGGGACTAGCCCTGCAGATACGCAGTATTTT
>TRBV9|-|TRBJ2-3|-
CASRGGVDGDTQYF
TGTGCCAGCAGGGGCGGGGTTGACGGTGATACGCAGTATTTT
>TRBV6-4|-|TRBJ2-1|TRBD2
CASSDSPGRALYNEQFF
TGTGCCAGCAGTGACTCCCCCGGGAGGGCCTTGTACAATGAGCAGTTCTTC
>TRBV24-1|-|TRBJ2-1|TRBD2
CATGSSGINEQFF
TGTGCCACCGGATCTAGCGGGATAAATGAGCAGTTCTTC
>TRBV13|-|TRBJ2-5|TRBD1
CASSLDGQGPQETQYF
TGTGCCAGCAGCTTAGACGGACAGGGGCCCCAAGAGACCCAGTACTTC
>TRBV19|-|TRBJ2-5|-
CASSISGSKKTERSKETQYF
TGTGCCAGTAGTATTTCTGGTTCTAAAAAGACGGAGAGGTCGAAAGAGACCCAGTACTTC
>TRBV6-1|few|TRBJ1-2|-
CASSEGDGYYGYTF
TGTGCCAGCAGTGAAGGGGACGGCTACTATGGCTACACCTTC
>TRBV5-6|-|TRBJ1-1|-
CASSLAAGVTEAFF
TGTGCCAGCAGCTTGGCGGCCGGAGTCACTGAAGCTTTCTTT
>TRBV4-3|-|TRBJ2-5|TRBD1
CASSQDGGLDRGGETQYF
TGCGCCAGCAGCCAAGATGGGGGCCTGGACAGGGGAGGAGAGACCCAGTACTTC
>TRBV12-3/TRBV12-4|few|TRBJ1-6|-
CASNQGNNSPLHF
TGTGCCAGCAATCAGGGCAATAATTCACCCCTCCACTTT
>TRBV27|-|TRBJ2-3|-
CASSSGQLLIFTDTQYF
TGTGCCAGCAGTTCAGGGCAACTCTTAATATTCACAGATACGCAGTATTTT
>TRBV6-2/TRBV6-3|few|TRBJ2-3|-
CASSYFGITSTDTQYF
TGTGCCAGCAGTTATTTCGGGATTACCAGCACAGATACGCAGTATTTT
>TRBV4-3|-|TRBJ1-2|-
CASSQGSTGSNYGYTF
TGCGCCAGCAGCCAAGGGTCTACCGGTTCTAACTATGGCTACACCTTC
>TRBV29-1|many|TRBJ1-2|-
CSAWDGINYGYTF
TGCAGCGCCTGGGACGGAATTAACTATGGCTACACCTTC